This T cell receptor beta chain was identified in a study of CD8 T cells in ankylosing spondylitis. CDR3 length: 10 amino acids. The germline gives CDR1 MNHEY, CDR2 SMNVEV (reference sequence). Trimming left V 2 bases short and J 5 bases short, with 0 bases between. This clonotype was picked up a small number of times. Using its own MiXCR run on the 5' RACE reads, TCRdb lists one record per CDR3 protein. In the table there are roughly 240,000 distinct CDR3 sequences, roughly 32% of which are singletons. This receptor was obtained from a male donor with ankylosing spondylitis or in good health (not recorded which). V usage is TRBV27 and J usage is TRBJ2-5; D is unresolved. Sequencing was carried out using blood, either unsorted or a sorted T cell fraction (not recorded which). CDR3 DNA sequence: TGTGCCAGCAGTTTAGAGACCCAGTACTTC. As protein: CASSLETQYF.